Below, 9 T cell receptor beta chains from the same sample are listed, as sequenced in a study of T cells expressing NK-cell markers. TCRdb reprocessed the 5' RACE reads and keeps a single row for each CDR3 protein, giving no DNA. The ten most abundant clones cover roughly 10% of a sample with about 390,000 distinct CDR3 sequences. The sequencing sample was made of blood T cells: a sorted CD56 or NKG2C T cell subset, CD4+ or CD8+ T cells, or bulk PBMC T cells (not recorded which). All receptors derive from a woman aged 45-59 years in good health.

The CDR3 sequence: CASSLAPSSAQETQYF. This rearrangement joins TRBV5-1 to TRBJ2-5; absent DNA, TCRdb's TRBD2 call cannot be checked. This CDR3 is 16 amino acids long. The germline V gene encodes CDR1 SGHRS and CDR2 YFSETQ. Complete variable domain (other parts from reference TRBV5-1 and TRBJ2-5): KAGVTQTPRYLIKTRGQQVTLSCSPISGHRSVSWYQQTPGQGLQFLFEYFSETQRNKGNFPGRFSGRQFSNSRSEMNVSTLELGDSALYLCASSLAPSSAQETQYFGPGTRLLVL.

This sequence joins TRBV5-1 and TRBJ2-3; no DNA is available, so the TRBD2 call from TCRdb remains unchecked. Germline assignment: CDR1 SGHRS and CDR2 YFSETQ. This CDR3 contains 15 residues. The CDR3 loop reads CASSLVGLPTDTQYF.

The chain carries TRBV29-1 and TRBJ2-3; the D gene TCRdb calls, TRBD2, cannot be checked with no DNA. CDR1 and CDR2 from the germline V gene are SQVTM and ANQGSEA. This CDR3 spans 12 amino acids. The CDR3 region is CSVGRLADTQYF.

The J gene is TRBJ2-7, the V gene TRBV6-5. The CDR3 covers 13 residues. Germline lookup yields CDR1 MNHEY and CDR2 SVGAGI. The CDR3 sequence is CASSYSNRREQYF.

The chain employs TRBV27 and TRBJ1-1. Germline V gene sequence: CDR1 MNHEY, CDR2 SMNVEV (reference sequence). The CDR3 has 13 amino acids. This CDR3 reads CASTSLSGTEAFF.

V gene TRBV14 combines with J gene TRBJ2-1; the D call from TCRdb, TRBD2, cannot be confirmed without DNA. CDR1 is SGHDN and CDR2 is FVKESK in the germline V gene. The CDR3 spans 16 residues. The CDR3 region is CASSRNGLAGNNEQFF.

The genes are TRBV3-1 and TRBJ2-1; as DNA is missing, the TRBD1 call by TCRdb cannot be tested. The CDR3 covers 11 residues. Germline lookup yields CDR1 LGHDT and CDR2 YNNKEL (reference sequence). CDR3 residues: CASSQEQGVFF.

V and J are TRBV7-2 and TRBJ2-7. Germline CDR1 SGHTA, CDR2 FQGNSA. The CDR3 runs to 11 residues. CDR3 loop: CASSPSLEQYF.

This sequence joins TRBV5-1 and TRBJ2-5; the D gene TCRdb calls, TRBD1, cannot be checked with no DNA. Germline V gene lookup returns CDR1 SGHRS and CDR2 YFSETQ. This CDR3 is 15 amino acids long. CDR3 sequence: CASSLQQGATKTQYF.